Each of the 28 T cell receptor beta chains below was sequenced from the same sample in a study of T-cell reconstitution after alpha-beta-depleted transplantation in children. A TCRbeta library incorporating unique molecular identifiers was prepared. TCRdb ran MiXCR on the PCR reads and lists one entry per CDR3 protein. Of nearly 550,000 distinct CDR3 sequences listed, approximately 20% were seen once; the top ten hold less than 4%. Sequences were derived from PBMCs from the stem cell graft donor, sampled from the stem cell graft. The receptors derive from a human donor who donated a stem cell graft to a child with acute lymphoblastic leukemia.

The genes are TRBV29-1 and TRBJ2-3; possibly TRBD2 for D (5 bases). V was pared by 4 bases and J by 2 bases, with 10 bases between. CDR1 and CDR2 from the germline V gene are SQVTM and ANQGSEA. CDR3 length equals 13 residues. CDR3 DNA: TGCAGCGTTGTTAGAGGGCCCACAGATACGCAGTATTTT. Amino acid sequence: CSVVRGPTDTQYF.

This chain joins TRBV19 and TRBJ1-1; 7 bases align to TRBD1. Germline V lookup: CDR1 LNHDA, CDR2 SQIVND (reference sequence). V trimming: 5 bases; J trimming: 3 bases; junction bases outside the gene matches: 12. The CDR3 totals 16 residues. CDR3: CASSFPTGYMDTEAFF. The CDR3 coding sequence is TGTGCCAGTAGTTTCCCGACAGGGTATATGGACACTGAAGCTTTCTTT.

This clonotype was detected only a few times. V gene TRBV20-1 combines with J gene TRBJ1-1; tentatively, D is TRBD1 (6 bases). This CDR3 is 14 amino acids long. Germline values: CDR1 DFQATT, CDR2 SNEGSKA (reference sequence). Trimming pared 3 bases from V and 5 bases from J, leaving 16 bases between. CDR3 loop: CSARLQGRGTEAFF. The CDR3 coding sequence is TGCAGTGCTAGGTTACAGGGTCGGGGGACTGAAGCTTTCTTT.

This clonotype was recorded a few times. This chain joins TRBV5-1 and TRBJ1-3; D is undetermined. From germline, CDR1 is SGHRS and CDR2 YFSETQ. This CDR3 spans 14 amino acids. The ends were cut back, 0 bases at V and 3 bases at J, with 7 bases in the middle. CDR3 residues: CASSLETYGNTIYF. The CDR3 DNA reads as TGCGCCAGCAGCTTGGAGACATATGGAAACACCATATATTTT.

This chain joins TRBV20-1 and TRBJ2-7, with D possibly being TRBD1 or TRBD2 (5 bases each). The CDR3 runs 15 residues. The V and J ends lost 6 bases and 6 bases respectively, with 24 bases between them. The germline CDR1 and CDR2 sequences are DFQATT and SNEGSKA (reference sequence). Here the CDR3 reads CSASPGTLLTREQYF. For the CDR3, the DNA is TGCAGTGCCTCCCCCGGGACCCTCCTTACTCGCGAGCAGTACTTC.

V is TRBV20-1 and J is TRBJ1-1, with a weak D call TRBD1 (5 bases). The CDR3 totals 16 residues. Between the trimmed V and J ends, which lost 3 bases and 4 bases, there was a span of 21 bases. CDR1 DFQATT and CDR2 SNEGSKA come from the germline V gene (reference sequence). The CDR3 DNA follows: TGCAGTGCTAGGCCTTCCAGGGCCGCGAGAAGCACTGAAGCTTTCTTT. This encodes CSARPSRAARSTEAFF.

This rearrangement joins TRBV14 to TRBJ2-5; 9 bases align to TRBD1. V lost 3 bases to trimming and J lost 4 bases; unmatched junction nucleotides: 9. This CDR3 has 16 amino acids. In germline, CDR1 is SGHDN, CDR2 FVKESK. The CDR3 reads CASSHDPGQGTETQYF. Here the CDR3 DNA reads TGTGCCAGCAGCCATGACCCGGGACAGGGAACAGAGACCCAGTACTTC. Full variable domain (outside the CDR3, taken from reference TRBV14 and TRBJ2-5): EAGVTQFPSHSVIEKGQTVTLRCDPISGHDNLYWYRRVMGKEIKFLLHFVKESKQDESGMPNNRFLAERTGGTYSTLKVQPAELEDSGVYFCASSHDPGQGTETQYFGPGTRLLVL.

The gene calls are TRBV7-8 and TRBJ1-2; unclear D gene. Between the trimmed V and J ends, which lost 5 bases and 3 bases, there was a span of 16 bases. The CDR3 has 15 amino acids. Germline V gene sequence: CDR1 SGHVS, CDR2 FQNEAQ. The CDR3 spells CASSLGAGTDYGYTF. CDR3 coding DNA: TGTGCCAGCAGCCTAGGAGCGGGAACAGACTATGGCTACACCTTC.

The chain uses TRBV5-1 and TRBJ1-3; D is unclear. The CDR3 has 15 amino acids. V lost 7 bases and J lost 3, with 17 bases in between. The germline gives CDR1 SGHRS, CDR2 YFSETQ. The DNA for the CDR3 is TGCGCCAGCGGTTCGGGCCGGGAGGATGGAAACACCATATATTTT. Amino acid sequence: CASGSGREDGNTIYF.

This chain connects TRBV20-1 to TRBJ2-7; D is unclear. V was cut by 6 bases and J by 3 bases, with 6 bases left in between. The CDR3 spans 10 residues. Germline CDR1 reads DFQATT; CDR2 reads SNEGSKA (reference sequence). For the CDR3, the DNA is TGCAGTGCCCGCTTCTACGAGCAGTACTTC. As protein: CSARFYEQYF.

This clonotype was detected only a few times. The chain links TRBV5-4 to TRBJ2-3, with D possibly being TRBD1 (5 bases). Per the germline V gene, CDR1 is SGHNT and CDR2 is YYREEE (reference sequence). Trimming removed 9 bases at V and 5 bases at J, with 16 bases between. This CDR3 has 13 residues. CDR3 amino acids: CATSGAVKDTQYF. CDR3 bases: TGTGCCACCTCTGGGGCGGTGAAAGATACGCAGTATTTT.

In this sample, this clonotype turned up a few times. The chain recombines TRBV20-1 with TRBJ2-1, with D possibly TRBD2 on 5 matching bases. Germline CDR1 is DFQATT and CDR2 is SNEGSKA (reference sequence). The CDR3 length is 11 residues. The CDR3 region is CSPGVADEQFF. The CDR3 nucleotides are TGCAGCCCCGGGGTCGCGGATGAGCAGTTCTTC.

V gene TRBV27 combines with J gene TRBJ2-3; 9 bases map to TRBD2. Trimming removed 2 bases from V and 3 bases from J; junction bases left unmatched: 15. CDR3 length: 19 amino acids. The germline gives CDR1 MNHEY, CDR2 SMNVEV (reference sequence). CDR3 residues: CASSLAGSPSGIRTDTQYF. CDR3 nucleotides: TGTGCCAGCAGTTTAGCGGGGTCGCCTAGCGGGATTAGGACAGATACGCAGTATTTT.

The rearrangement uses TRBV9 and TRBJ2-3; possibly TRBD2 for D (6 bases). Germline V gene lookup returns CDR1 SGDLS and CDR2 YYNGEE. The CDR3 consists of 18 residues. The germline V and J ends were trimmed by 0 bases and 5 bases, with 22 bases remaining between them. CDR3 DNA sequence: TGTGCCAGCAGCGTAGCCCCCGGGTACGGGAGAATGGGAGATACGCAGTATTTT. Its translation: CASSVAPGYGRMGDTQYF.

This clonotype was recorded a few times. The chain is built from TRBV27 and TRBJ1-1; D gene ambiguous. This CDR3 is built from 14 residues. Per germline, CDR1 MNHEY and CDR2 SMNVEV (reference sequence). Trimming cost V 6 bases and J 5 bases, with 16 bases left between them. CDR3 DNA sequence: TGTGCCAGCAGGCCCCGGCGGACGGATACTGAAGCTTTCTTT. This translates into CASRPRRTDTEAFF.

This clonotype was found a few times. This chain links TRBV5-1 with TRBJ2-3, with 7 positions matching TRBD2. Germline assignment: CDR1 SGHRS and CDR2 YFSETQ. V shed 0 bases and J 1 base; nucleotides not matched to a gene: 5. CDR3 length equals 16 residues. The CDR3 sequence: CASSLGTRGGTDTQYF. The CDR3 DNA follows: TGCGCCAGCAGCTTGGGGACTAGAGGGGGCACAGATACGCAGTATTTT.

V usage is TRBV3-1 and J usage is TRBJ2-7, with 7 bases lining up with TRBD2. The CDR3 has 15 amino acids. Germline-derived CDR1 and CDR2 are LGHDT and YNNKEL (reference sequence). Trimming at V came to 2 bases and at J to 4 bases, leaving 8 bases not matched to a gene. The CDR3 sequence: CASSQLPGLEYEQYF. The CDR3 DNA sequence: TGTGCCAGCAGCCAACTCCCTGGACTAGAATACGAGCAGTACTTC.

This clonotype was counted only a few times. The CDR3 reads CASSFAGGLEKLFF. DNA for the CDR3: TGTGCCAGCAGCTTCGCAGGGGGCCTGGAAAAACTGTTTTTT. The J gene is TRBJ1-4, the V gene TRBV7-9, with 8 positions matching TRBD1. Per the germline V gene, CDR1 is SEHNR and CDR2 is FQNEAQ (reference sequence). The CDR3 covers 14 residues. V lost 3 bases and J lost 8; bases outside the gene matches: 5. Full variable domain (missing parts from reference TRBV7-9 and TRBJ1-4): DTGVSQNPRHKITKRGQNVTFRCDPISEHNRLYWYRQTLGQGPEFLTYFQNEAQLEKSRLLSDRFSAERPKGSFSTLEIQRTEQGDSAMYLCASSFAGGLEKLFFGSGTQLSVL.

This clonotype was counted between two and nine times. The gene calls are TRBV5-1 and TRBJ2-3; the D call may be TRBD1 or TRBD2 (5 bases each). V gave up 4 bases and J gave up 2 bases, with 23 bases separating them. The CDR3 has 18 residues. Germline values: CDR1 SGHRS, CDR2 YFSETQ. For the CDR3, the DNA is TGCGCCAGCAGCCCTCCGCCCACCAGAGGGGTCACCACAGATACGCAGTATTTT. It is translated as CASSPPPTRGVTTDTQYF.

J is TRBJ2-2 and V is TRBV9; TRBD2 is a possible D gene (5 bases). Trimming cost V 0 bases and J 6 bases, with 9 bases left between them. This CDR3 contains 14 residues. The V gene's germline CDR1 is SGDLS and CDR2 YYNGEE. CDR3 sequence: CASSVGAGAGELFF. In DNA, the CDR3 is TGTGCCAGCAGCGTAGGGGCCGGGGCCGGGGAGCTGTTTTTT.

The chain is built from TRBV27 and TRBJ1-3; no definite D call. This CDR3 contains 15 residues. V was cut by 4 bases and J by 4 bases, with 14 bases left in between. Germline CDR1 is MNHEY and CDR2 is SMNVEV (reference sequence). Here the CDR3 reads CASSSHTGPGNTIYF. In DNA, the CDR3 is TGTGCCAGCAGTTCGCATACTGGTCCGGGAAACACCATATATTTT.

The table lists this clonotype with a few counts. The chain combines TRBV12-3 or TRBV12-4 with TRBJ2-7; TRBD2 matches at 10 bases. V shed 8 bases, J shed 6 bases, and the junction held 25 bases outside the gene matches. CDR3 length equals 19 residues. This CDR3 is CASAAKVLAGVTIAAEQYF. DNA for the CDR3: TGTGCCAGCGCTGCCAAAGTGCTAGCGGGAGTTACCATTGCGGCCGAGCAGTACTTC.

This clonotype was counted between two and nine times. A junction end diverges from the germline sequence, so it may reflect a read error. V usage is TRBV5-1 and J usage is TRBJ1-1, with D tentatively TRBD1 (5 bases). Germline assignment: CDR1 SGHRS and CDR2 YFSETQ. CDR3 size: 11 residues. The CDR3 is CASGEQGETFF. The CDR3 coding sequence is TGCGCCAGCGGAGAGCAGGGTGAAACTTTCTTT.

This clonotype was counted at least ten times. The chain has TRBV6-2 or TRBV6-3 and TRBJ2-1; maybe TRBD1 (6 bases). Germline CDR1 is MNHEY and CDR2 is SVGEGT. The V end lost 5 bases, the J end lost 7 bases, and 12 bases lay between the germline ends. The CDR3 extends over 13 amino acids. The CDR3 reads CASSVLGGNEQFF. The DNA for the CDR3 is TGTGCCAGCAGTGTCCTAGGGGGAAATGAGCAGTTCTTC.

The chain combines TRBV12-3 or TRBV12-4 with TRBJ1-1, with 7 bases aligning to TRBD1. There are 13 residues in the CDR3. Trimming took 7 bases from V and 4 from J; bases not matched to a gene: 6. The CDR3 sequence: CASTSTGPTEAFF. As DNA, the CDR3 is TGTGCCAGCACCTCGACAGGGCCCACTGAAGCTTTCTTT.

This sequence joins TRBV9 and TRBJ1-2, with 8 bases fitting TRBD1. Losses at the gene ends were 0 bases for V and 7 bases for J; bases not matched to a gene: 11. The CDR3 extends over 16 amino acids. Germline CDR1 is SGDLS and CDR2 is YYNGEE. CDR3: CASSVEPARGRGGYTF. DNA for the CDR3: TGTGCCAGCAGCGTAGAACCAGCCAGGGGGCGAGGTGGCTACACCTTC.

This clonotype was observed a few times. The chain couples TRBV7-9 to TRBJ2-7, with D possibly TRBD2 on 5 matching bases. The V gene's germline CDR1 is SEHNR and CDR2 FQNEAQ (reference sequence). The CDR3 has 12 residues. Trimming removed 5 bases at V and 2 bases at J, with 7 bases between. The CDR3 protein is CASSTGTYEQYF. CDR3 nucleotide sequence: TGTGCCAGCAGCACGGGGACCTACGAGCAGTACTTC.

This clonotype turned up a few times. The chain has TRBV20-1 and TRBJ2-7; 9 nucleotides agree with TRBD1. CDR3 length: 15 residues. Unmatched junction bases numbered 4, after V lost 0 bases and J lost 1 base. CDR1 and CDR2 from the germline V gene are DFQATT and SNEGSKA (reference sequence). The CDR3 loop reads CSARDTGGWSYEQYF. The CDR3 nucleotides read TGCAGTGCTAGAGATACAGGGGGCTGGTCCTACGAGCAGTACTTC.